These T cell receptor beta chains were read from a single sample in a study of blood T cell repertoires in COVID-19. Clones were read by immunoSEQ multiplex PCR, and TCRdb kept only the in-frame ones, dropping some. The sample shows roughly 120,000 clones, 85% of them seen only once. The sample consisted of peripheral blood. The receptor set was obtained from a man in his 60s with acute or convalescent COVID-19. CDR3s leave out the opening cysteine and the closing phenylalanine or tryptophan. Fields, in order: V gene, CDR3 protein.

V: TRBV7-2
CDR3: ATYGFKGGGYT

V: TRBV9
CDR3: ASSDRQEFGELF

V: TRBV10-3
CDR3: AIGGSNYGYT

V: TRBV9
CDR3: ASSSRQDSNQPQH

V: TRBV24-1
CDR3: ATSDPAGATYNEQF

V: TRBV6-2/TRBV6-3
CDR3: ASSSGTLAGETQY

V: TRBV30
CDR3: AWMLLAGAGQF

V: TRBV4-3
CDR3: ASSQERGFNQPQH

V: TRBV21-1
CDR3: ASSNRGSPEAF

V: TRBV2
CDR3: ASSTDRDNEQY

V: TRBV28
CDR3: ASSLPGLAVGNEQF

V: TRBV18
CDR3: ASSPISSDHEQY

V: TRBV3-1/TRBV3-2
CDR3: ASSQVRVNSPLH

V: TRBV5-5
CDR3: ASSWGLGSEQY

V: TRBV4-3
CDR3: ASSQVGQHNEQF

V: TRBV27
CDR3: ASSGADTQY

V: TRBV29-1
CDR3: SVALGQTRTDTQY

V: TRBV7-9
CDR3: ASSLASSYEQY

V: TRBV27
CDR3: ASSSPGQGIFYEQY

V: TRBV10-2
CDR3: ASWGTSGPADTQY

V: TRBV7-9
CDR3: ASSRQGGPETQY

V: TRBV20-1
CDR3: SASPTAEAF

V: TRBV12-3/TRBV12-4
CDR3: ASSFAAYNEQF

V: TRBV9
CDR3: ASSVGGGAYSDDEQY

V: TRBV11-1
CDR3: ASSTGQGMGGDTQY

V: TRBV10-3
CDR3: ANGQGTNQPQH

V: TRBV7-2
CDR3: ASSSRNPGRETQY

V: TRBV24-1
CDR3: ATSDPGTSGTRQF

V: TRBV30
CDR3: AWSVLRGLGQQH

V: TRBV10-3
CDR3: AISQESYEQY

V: TRBV4-3
CDR3: ASSQARTGGMNEQF

V: TRBV29-1
CDR3: SVGEGAGGEQY

V: TRBV30
CDR3: AWSHRGGSNQPQH